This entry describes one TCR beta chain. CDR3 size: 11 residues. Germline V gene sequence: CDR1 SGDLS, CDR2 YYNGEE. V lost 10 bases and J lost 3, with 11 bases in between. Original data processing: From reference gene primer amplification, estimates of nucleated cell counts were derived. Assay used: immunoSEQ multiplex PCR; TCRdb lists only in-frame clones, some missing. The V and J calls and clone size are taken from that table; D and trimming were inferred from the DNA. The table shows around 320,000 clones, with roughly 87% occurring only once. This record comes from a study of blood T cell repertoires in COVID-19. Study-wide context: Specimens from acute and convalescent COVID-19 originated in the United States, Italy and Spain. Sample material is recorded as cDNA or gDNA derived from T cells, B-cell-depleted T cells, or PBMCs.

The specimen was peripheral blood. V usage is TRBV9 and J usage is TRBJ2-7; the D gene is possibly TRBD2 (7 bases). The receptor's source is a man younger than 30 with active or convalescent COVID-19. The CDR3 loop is CAGRGLYEQYF. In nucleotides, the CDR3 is TGTGCCGGGCGGGGGCTCTACGAGCAGTACTTC.